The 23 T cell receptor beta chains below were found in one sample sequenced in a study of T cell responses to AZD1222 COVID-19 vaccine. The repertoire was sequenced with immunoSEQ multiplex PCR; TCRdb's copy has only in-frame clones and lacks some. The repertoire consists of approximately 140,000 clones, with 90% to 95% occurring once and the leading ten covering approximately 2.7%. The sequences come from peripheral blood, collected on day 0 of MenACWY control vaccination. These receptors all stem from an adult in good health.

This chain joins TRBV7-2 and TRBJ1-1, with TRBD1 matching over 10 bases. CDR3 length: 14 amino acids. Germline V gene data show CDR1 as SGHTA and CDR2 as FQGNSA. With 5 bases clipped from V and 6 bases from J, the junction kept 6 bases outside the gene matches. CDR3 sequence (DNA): TGTGCCAGCAGCCTACGGACAGGGGGGGCTGAAGCTTTCTTT. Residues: CASSLRTGGAEAFF.

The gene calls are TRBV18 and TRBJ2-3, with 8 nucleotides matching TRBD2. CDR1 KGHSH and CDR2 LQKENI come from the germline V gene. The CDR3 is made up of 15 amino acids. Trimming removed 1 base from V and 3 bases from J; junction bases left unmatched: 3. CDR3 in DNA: TGTGCCAGCTCACCACTAGCGGGGAGGACAGATACGCAGTATTTT. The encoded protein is CASSPLAGRTDTQYF.

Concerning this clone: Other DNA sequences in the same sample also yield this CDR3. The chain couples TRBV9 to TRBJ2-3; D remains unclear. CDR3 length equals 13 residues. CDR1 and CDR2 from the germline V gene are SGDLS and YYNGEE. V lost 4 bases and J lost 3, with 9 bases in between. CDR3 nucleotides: TGTGCCAGCAGCAGAAGAAGAACAGATACGCAGTATTTT. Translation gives CASSRRRTDTQYF.

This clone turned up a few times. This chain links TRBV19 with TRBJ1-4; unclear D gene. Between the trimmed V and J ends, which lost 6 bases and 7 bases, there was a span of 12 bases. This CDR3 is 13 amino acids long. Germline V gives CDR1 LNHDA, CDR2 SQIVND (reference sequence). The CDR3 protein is CASSERRGEKLFF. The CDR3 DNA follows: TGTGCCAGTAGCGAGCGGCGCGGTGAAAAACTGTTTTTT.

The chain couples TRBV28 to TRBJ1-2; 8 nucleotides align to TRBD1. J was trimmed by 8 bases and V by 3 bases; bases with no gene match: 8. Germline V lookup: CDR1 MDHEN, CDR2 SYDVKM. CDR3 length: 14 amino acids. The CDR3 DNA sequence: TGTGCCAGCAGTTTTCGGTCAGGGGGCTTGGGCTACACCTTC. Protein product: CASSFRSGGLGYTF.

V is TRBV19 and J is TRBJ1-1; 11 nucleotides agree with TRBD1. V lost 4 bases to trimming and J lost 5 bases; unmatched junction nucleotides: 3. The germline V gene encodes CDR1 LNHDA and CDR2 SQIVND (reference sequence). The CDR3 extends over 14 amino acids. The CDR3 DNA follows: TGTGCCAGTAGTAAACGGGACAGGGGGACTGAAGCTTTCTTT. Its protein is CASSKRDRGTEAFF. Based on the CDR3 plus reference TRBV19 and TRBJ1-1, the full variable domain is DGGITQSPKYLFRKEGQNVTLSCEQNLNHDAMYWYRQDPGQGLRLIYYSQIVNDFQKGDIAEGYSVSREKKESFPLTVTSAQKNPTAFYLCASSKRDRGTEAFFGQGTRLTVV.

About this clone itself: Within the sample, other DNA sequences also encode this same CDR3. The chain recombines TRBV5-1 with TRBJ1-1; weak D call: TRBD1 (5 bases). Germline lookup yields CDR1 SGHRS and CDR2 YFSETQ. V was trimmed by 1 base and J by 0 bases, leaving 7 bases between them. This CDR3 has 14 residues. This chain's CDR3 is CASSLQGMNTEAFF. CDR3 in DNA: TGCGCCAGCAGCTTGCAGGGAATGAACACTGAAGCTTTCTTT.

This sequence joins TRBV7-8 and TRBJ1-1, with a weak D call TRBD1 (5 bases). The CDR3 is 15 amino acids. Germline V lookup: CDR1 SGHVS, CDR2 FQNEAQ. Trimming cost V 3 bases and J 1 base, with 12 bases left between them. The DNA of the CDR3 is TGTGCCAGCAGCTTTACAATACAGGCGAACACTGAAGCTTTCTTT. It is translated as CASSFTIQANTEAFF. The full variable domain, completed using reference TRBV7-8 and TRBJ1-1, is GAGVSQSPRYKVAKRGQDVALRCDPISGHVSLFWYQQALGQGPEFLTYFQNEAQLDKSGLPSDRFFAERPEGSVSTLKIQRTQQEDSAVYLCASSFTIQANTEAFFGQGTRLTVV.

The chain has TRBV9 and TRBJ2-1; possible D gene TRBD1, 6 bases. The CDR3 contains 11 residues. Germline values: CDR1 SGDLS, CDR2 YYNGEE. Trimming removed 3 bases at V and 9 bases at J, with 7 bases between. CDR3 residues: CASSADSEQFF. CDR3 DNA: TGTGCCAGCAGCGCGGACAGTGAGCAGTTCTTC.

The CDR3, as DNA: TGTGCCAGCAGTCTCACAGGGTACGAGCAGTACTTC. It codes for CASSLTGYEQYF. The rearrangement links TRBV6-6 to TRBJ2-7, with D possibly TRBD1 on 6 matching bases. V dropped 5 bases and J dropped 4 bases, with 9 bases sitting between them. Germline V CDR1 and CDR2: MNHNY, SVGAGI (reference sequence). The CDR3 has 12 residues.

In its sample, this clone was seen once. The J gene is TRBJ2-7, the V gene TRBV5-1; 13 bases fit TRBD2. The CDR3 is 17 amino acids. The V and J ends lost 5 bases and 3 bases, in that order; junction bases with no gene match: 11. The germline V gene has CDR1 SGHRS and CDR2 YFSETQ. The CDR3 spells CASRVGLAGVGNYEQYF. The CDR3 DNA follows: TGCGCCAGCAGGGTAGGACTAGCGGGAGTAGGAAACTACGAGCAGTACTTC.

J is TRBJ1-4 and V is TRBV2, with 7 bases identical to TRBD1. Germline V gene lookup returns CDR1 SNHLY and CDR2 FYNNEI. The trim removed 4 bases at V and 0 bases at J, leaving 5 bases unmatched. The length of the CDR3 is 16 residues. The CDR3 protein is CASSVWDSATNEKLFF. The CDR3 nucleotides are TGTGCCAGCAGTGTCTGGGACAGCGCAACTAATGAAAAACTGTTTTTT. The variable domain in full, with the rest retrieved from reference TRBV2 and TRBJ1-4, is EPEVTQTPSHQVTQMGQEVILRCVPISNHLYFYWYRQILGQKVEFLVSFYNNEISEKSEIFDDQFSVERPDGSNFTLKIRSTKLEDSAMYFCASSVWDSATNEKLFFGSGTQLSVL.

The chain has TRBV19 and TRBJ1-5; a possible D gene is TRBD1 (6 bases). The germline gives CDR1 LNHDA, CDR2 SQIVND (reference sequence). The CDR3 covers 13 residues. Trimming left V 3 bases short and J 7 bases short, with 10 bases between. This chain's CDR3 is CASSITGTQPQHF. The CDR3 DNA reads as TGTGCCAGTAGTATTACAGGGACGCAGCCCCAGCATTTT.

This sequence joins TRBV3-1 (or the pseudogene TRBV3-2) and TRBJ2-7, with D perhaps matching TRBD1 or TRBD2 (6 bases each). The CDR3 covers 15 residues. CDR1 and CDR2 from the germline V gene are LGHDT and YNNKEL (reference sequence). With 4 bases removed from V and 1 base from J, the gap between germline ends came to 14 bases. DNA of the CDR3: TGTGCCAGCAGCCGTTGGGGGGCTTCGTCCTACGAGCAGTACTTC. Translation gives CASSRWGASSYEQYF.

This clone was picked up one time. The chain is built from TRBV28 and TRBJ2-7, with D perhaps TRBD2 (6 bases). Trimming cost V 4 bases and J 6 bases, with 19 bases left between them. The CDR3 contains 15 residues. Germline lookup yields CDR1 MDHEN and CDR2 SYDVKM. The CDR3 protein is CASSSWGVRMGEQYF. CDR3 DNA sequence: TGTGCCAGCAGTTCTTGGGGGGTCCGAATGGGCGAGCAGTACTTC.

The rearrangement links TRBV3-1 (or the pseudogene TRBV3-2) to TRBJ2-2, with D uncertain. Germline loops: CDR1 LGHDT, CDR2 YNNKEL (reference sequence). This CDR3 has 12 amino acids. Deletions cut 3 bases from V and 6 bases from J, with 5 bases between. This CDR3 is CASSHFPGELFF. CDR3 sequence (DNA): TGTGCCAGCAGCCATTTCCCCGGGGAGCTGTTTTTT.

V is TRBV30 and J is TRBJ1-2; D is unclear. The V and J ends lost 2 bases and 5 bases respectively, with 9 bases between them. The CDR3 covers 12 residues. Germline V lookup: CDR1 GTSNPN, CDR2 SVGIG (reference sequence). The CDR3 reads CAWSPSSYGYTF. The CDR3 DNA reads TGTGCCTGGAGTCCGTCGAGTTATGGCTACACCTTC.

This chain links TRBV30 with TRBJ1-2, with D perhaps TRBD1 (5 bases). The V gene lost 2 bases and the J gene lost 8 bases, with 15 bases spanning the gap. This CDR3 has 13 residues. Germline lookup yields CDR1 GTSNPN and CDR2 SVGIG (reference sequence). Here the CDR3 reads CAWSNLWDGGYTF. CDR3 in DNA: TGTGCCTGGAGTAACTTATGGGACGGAGGCTACACCTTC.

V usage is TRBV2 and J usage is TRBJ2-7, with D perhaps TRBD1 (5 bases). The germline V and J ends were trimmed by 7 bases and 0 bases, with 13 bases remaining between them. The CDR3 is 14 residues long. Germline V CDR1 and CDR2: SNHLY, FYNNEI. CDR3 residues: CASTRRGSSYEQYF. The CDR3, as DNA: TGTGCCAGCACCAGAAGGGGTAGCTCCTACGAGCAGTACTTC.

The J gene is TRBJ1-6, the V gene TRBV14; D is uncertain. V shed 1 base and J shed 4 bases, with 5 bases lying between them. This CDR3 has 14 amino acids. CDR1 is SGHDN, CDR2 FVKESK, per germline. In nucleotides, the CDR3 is TGTGCCAGCAGCCAAGGTCAATATAATTCACCCCTCCACTTT. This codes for CASSQGQYNSPLHF.

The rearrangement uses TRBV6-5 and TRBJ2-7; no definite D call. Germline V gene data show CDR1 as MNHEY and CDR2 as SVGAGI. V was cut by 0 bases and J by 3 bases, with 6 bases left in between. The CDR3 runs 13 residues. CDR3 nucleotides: TGTGCCAGCAGTTACTCGATAAGCTACGAGCAGTACTTC. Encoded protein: CASSYSISYEQYF.

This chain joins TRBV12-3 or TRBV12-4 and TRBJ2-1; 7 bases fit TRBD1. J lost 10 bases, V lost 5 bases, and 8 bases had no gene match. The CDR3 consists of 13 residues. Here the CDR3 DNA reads TGTGCCAGCAGTGCAGGACAGGCCAGGGAGCAGTTCTTC. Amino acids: CASSAGQAREQFF.

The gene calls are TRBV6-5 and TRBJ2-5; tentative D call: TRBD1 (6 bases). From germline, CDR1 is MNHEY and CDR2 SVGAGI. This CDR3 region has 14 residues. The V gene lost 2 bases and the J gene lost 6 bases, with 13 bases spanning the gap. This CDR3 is CASSYDRRSKTQYF. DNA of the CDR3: TGTGCCAGCAGTTACGACAGGAGGAGTAAGACCCAGTACTTC.